This section outlines one T cell receptor (beta chain) sequence together with its context. These data belong to a study of chemoradiotherapy in HPV16-positive cancers. Clones were read by immunoSEQ multiplex PCR, and TCRdb kept only the in-frame ones, dropping some. The table records some 30,000 clones, around 80% of them present only once. Trimming pared 7 bases from V and 2 bases from J, leaving 18 bases between. The CDR3 loop spans 15 amino acids. CDR1 and CDR2 from the germline V gene are MNHEY and SMNVEV (reference sequence). This chain uses TRBV27 with TRBJ2-7, with a tentative D call TRBD1 (6 bases). The sample was blood, taken from a patient who underwent chemoradiotherapy. This sequence was found in a human donor with HPV-associated anogenital cancer. CDR3 in amino acids: CASMDSPYSAYEQYF. The CDR3 DNA sequence: TGTGCCAGCATGGACAGTCCTTACTCTGCCTACGAGCAGTACTTC.